This T cell receptor beta chain was captured by sequencing in a study of regulatory T cells in long-lasting Graves disease. With iRepertoire HTBI primers and Arm-PCR of CDR3 regions, TCR beta libraries were built. TCRdb itself ran the multiplex PCR reads through MiXCR, one entry per CDR3 protein. The sample yields under 800,000 distinct CDR3 sequences, 15% to 20% seen once. Time point described: newly diagnosed GD, antithyroid drugs for less than 3 months. RNA from PBMCs was the source of the TCR library. Diagnoses of Graves' disease were made by American Thyroid Association guidelines. The sample was also linked to a second study, of T cells in Graves' hyperthyroidism and ophthalmopathy.

The sequenced sample was peripheral blood mononuclear cells (PBMCs), obtained at new diagnosis, from a patient treated with antithyroid drugs. This clonotype was sampled from a woman between 25 and 40 years old with Graves disease.

CDR3 protein: CASSQQGTRFPLHF. The CDR3 region has the DNA TGTGCCAGCAGCCAACAGGGAACGAGATTCCCCCTCCACTTT. The chain employs TRBV3-1 and TRBJ1-6; possibly TRBD1 for D (5 bases). The CDR3 loop spans 14 amino acids. V lost 2 bases and J 13 bases, leaving 15 bases between the germline ends. Germline V gives CDR1 LGHDT, CDR2 YNNKEL (reference sequence).